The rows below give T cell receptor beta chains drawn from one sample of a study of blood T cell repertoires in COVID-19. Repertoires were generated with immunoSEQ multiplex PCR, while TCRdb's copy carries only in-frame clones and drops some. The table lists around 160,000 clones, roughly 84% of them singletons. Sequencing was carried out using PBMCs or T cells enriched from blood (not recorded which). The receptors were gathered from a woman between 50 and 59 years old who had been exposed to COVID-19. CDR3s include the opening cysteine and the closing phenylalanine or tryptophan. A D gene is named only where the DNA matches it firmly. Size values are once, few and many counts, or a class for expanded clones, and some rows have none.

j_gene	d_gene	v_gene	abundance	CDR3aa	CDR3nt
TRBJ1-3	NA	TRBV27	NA	CASARGGGPWSGNTIYF	TGTGCCAGCGCTCGCGGGGGGGGTCCTTGGTCTGGAAACACCATATATTTT
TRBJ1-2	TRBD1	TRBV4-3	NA	CASSHGEGASGYTF	TGCGCCAGCAGCCACGGCGAGGGGGCGAGCGGCTACACCTTC
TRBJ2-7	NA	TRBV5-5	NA	CASSLLRRSYEQYF	TGTGCCAGCAGCTTGTTGCGGAGGTCCTACGAGCAGTACTTC
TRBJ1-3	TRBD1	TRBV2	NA	CASSDSGGSLSGNTIYF	TGTGCCAGCAGTGATTCAGGGGGCAGCCTCTCTGGAAACACCATATATTTT
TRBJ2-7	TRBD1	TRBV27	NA	CASSSPPLRDRGSYEQYF	TGTGCCAGCAGCTCCCCCCCCCTGCGGGACAGGGGTTCCTACGAGCAGTACTTC
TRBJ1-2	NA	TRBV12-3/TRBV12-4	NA	CASSFGPEGFNTF	TGTGCCAGCAGTTTTGGTCCGGAGGGCTTTAACACCTTC
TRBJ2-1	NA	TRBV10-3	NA	CAISGQYNEQFF	TGTGCCATCAGTGGACAGTACAATGAGCAGTTCTTC
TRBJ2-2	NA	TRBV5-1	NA	CASSLELDTTGELFF	TGCGCCAGCAGCTTGGAGCTCGACACCACCGGGGAGCTGTTTTTT
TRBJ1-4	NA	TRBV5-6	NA	CASSLTGRTNEKLFF	TGTGCCAGCAGCTTAACAGGGAGAACTAATGAAAAACTGTTTTTT
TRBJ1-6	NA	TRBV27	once	CASSADRNKGYPPLHF	TGTGCCAGCAGTGCTGACAGGAATAAGGGGTATCCACCCCTCCACTTT
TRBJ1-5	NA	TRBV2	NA	CATKDGNNQPQHF	TGTGCCACCAAGGACGGGAACAATCAGCCCCAGCATTTT
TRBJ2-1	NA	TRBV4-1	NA	CASSFAVGEQFF	TGCGCCAGCAGCTTCGCGGTAGGGGAACAGTTCTTC
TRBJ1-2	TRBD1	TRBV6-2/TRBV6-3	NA	CASSGRTGNYGYTF	TGTGCCAGCAGCGGGAGGACAGGGAACTATGGCTACACCTTC
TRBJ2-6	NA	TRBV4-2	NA	CASSQLQGSGANVLTF	TGTGCCAGCAGCCAACTACAGGGCTCTGGGGCCAACGTCCTGACTTTC
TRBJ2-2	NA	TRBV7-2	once	CASSFRMTGELFF	TGTGCCAGCAGCTTCAGGATGACCGGGGAGCTGTTTTTT
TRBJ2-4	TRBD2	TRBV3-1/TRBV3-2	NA	CASSQDAGGAKNIQYF	TGTGCCAGCAGCCAAGACGCGGGGGGAGCCAAAAACATTCAGTACTTC
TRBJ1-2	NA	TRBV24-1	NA	CATTGVSGYTF	TGTGCCACCACCGGGGTCTCTGGCTACACCTTC
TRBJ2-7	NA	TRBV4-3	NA	CASSQEWRGPYEQYF	TGCGCCAGCAGCCAAGAATGGAGGGGGCCCTACGAGCAGTACTTC
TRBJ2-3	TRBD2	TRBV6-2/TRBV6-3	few	CASSRRTSGSDTQYF	TGTGCCAGCAGTCGCCGGACTAGCGGGAGCGATACGCAGTATTTT
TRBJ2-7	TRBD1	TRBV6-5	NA	CASSRDREGYEQYF	TGTGCCAGCAGCCGGGACAGGGAAGGCTACGAGCAGTACTTC
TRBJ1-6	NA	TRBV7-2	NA	CASSSPFGLPLHF	TGTGCCAGCAGTTCACCGTTCGGACTACCCCTCCACTTT
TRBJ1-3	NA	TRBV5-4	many	CASSLGPGAGPIYF	TGTGCCAGCAGCTTGGGACCTGGGGCAGGGCCCATATATTTT
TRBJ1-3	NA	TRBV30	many	CAWSSPPGRRNTIYF	TGTGCCTGGAGTTCTCCCCCTGGGAGAAGAAACACCATATATTTT
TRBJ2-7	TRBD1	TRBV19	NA	CASRDRGIDEQYF	TGTGCCAGCCGGGACAGGGGGATTGACGAGCAGTACTTC
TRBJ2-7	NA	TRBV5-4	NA	CASSSGVYEQYF	TGTGCCAGCAGTTCGGGGGTCTACGAGCAGTACTTC
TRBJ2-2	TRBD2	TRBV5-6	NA	CASSTGLIAGELFF	TGTGCCAGCAGCACGGGACTAATCGCCGGGGAGCTGTTTTTT
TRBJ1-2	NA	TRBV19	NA	CASTLDSLNYGYTF	TGTGCCAGTACCTTGGACAGCCTCAACTATGGCTACACCTTC
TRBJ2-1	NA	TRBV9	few	CASSAMIGLGNEQFF	TGTGCCAGCAGCGCCATGATTGGACTGGGGAATGAGCAGTTCTTC
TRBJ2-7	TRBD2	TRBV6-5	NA	CASRPSGRLYEQYF	TGTGCCAGCAGACCAAGCGGGAGGTTGTACGAGCAGTACTTC
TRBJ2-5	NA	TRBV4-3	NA	CASSQGWGPGSQETQYF	TGCGCCAGCAGTCAAGGGTGGGGGCCGGGTTCACAAGAGACCCAGTACTTC
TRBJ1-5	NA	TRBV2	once	CASGRTESNQPQHF	TGTGCCAGCGGTAGGACAGAGAGCAATCAGCCCCAGCATTTT
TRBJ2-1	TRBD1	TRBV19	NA	CASIDLTGGAFF	TGTGCCAGTATAGACTTAACAGGGGGCGCGTTCTTC
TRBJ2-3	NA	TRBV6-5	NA	CASSLAQSLVADTQYF	TGTGCCAGCAGTTTGGCGCAATCCCTAGTCGCAGATACGCAGTATTTT
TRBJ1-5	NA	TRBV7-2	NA	CASSPAGPGGNQPQHF	TGTGCCAGCAGCCCGGCAGGGCCTGGTGGCAATCAGCCCCAGCATTTT
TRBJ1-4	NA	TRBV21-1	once	CASRIVPGQSATNEKLFF	TGTGCCAGCCGGATTGTCCCGGGACAGTCAGCAACTAATGAAAAACTGTTTTTT
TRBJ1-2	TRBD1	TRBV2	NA	CASRAGTARGGYTF	TGTGCCAGCAGAGCTGGGACAGCCCGAGGGGGCTACACCTTC
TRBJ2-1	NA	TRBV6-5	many	CASSKRETGEQFF	TGTGCCAGCAGTAAAAGAGAGACAGGTGAGCAGTTCTTC
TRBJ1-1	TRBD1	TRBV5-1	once	CASTLGTVGNTEAFF	TGCGCCAGCACCCTGGGGACAGTTGGGAACACTGAAGCTTTCTTT
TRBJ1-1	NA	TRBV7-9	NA	CASILATEAFF	TGTGCCAGCATCTTGGCCACTGAAGCTTTCTTT
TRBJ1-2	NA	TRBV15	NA	CATSSTGNPYGYTF	TGTGCCACCAGCAGTACAGGGAATCCTTATGGCTACACCTTC
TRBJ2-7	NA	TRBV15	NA	CATSRDAGTYEQYF	TGTGCCACCAGCAGAGATGCAGGAACCTACGAGCAGTACTTC
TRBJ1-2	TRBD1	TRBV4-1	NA	CASSQDRGLTGDLYNYGYTF	TGCGCCAGCAGCCAAGATAGGGGTCTTACAGGGGACCTCTATAACTATGGCTACACCTTC
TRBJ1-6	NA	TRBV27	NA	CASSIGVNSPLHF	TGTGCCAGCAGTATAGGGGTTAATTCACCCCTCCACTTT
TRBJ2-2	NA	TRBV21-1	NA	CASISDTNTGELFF	TGTGCCAGCATCTCGGACACGAACACCGGGGAGCTGTTTTTT
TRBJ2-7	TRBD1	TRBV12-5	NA	CASGSGQGVWDEQYF	TGTGCTAGTGGTTCCGGACAGGGGGTTTGGGACGAGCAGTACTTC
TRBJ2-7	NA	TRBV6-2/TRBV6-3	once	CASSRRNLYEQYF	TGTGCCAGCAGTCGGAGAAATCTCTACGAGCAGTACTTC
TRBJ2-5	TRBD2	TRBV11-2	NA	CASSLAASGGQETQYF	TGTGCCAGCAGCTTAGCGGCTAGCGGGGGACAAGAGACCCAGTACTTC
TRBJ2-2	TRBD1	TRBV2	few	CASGDRANTGELFF	TGTGCCTCGGGGGACAGGGCGAACACCGGGGAGCTGTTTTTT
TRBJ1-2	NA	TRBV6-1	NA	CASSEGIKRGGYGYTF	TGTGCCAGCAGTGAAGGCATTAAGAGAGGTGGATATGGCTACACCTTC
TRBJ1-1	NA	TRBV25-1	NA	CASSEGSRTEAFF	TGTGCCAGCAGTGAAGGGAGCAGGACTGAAGCTTTCTTT
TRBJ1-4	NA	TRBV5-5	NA	CASSLREYATNEKLFF	TGTGCCAGCAGCTTGAGGGAGTATGCAACTAATGAAAAACTGTTTTTT
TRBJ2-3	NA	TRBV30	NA	CAWSRGGGPSTDTQYF	TGTGCCTGGAGTCGGGGCGGGGGCCCTAGCACAGATACGCAGTATTTT
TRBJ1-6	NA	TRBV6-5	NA	CASSYLPPGNSPLHF	TGTGCCAGCAGTTACCTACCACCCGGTAATTCACCCCTCCACTTT